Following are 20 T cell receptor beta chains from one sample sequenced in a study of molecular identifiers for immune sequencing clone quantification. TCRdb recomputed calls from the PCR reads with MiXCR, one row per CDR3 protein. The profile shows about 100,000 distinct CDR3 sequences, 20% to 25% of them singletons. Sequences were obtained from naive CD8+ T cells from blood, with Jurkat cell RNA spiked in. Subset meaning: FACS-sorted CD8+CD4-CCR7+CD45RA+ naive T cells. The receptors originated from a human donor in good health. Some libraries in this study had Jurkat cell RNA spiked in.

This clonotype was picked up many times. This CDR3 reads CASYPGQGYEQYF. The CDR3 bases are TGTGCCAGCTACCCGGGACAGGGCTACGAGCAGTACTTC. The chain uses TRBV19 and TRBJ2-7; TRBD1 aligns across 9 bases. The V gene's germline CDR1 is LNHDA and CDR2 SQIVND (reference sequence). The CDR3 is 13 amino acids. V was pared by 9 bases and J by 3 bases, with 6 bases of the junction left unmatched.

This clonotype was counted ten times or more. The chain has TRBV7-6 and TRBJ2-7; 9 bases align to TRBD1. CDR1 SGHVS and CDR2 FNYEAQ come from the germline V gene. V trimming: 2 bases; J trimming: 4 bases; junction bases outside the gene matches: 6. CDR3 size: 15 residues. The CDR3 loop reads CASSLYIGQGYEQYF. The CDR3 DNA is TGTGCCAGCAGCTTATATATAGGACAGGGGTACGAGCAGTACTTC.

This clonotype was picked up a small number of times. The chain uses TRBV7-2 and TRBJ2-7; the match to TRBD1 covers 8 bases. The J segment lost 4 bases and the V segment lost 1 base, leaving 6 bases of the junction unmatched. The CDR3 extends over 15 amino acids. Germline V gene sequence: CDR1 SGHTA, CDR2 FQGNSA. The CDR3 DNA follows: TGTGCCAGCAGCTTAGATACAGGGGGGAGGTACGAGCAGTACTTC. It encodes CASSLDTGGRYEQYF. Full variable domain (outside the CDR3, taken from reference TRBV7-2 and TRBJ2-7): GAGVSQSPSNKVTEKGKDVELRCDPISGHTALYWYRQSLGQGLEFLIYFQGNSAPDKSGLPSDRFSAERTGGSVSTLTIQRTQQEDSAVYLCASSLDTGGRYEQYFGPGTRLTVT.

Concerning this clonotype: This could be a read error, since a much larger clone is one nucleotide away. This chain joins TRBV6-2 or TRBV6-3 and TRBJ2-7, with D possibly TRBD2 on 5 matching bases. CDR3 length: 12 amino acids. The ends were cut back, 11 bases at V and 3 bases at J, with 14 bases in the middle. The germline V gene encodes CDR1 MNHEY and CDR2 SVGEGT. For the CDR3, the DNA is TGTGCCGGCAAATACAGCGGCTACGAGCAGTACTTC. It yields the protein CAGKYSGYEQYF.

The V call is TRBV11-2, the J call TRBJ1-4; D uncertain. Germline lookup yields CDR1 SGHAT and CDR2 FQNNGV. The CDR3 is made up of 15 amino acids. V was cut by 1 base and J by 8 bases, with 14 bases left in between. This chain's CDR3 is CASSLVGRMDEKLFF. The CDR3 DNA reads TGTGCCAGCAGCTTAGTTGGCAGGATGGACGAAAAACTGTTTTTT. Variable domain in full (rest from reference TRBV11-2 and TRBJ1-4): EAGVAQSPRYKIIEKRQSVAFWCNPISGHATLYWYQQILGQGPKLLIQFQNNGVVDDSQLPKDRFSAERLKGVDSTLKIQPAKLEDSAVYLCASSLVGRMDEKLFFGSGTQLSVL.

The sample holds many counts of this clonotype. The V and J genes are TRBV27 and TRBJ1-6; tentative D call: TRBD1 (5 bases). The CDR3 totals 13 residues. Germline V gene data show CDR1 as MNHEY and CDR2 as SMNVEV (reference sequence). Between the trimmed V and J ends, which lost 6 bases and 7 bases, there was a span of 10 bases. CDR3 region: CASSRGRNSPLHF. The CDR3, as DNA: TGTGCCAGCAGCCGGGGCCGAAATTCACCCCTCCACTTT.

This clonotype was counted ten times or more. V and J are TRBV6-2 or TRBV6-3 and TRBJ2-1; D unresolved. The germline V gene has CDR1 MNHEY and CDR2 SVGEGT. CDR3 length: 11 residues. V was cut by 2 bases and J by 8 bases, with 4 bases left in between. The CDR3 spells CASSYPDEQFF. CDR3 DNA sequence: TGTGCCAGCAGTTACCCGGATGAGCAGTTCTTC.

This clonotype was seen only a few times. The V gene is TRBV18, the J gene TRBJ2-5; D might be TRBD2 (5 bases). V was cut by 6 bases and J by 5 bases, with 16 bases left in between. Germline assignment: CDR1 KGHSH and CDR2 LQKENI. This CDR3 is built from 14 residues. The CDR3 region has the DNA TGTGCCAGCTCCCTGACCGGACTGGGGGAGACCCAGTACTTC. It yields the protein CASSLTGLGETQYF.

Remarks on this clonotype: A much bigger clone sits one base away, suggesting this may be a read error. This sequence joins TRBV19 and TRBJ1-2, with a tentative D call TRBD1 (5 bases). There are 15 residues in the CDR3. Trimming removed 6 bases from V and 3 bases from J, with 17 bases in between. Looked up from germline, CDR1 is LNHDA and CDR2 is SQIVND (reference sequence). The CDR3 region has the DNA TGTGCCAGTAGCCCCTGGGGCAGGATTCACTATGGCTACACCTTC. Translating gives CASSPWGRIHYGYTF.

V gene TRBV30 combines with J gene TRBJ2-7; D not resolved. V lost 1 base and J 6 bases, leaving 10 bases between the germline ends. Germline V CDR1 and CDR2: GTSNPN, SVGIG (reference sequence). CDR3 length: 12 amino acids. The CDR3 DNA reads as TGTGCCTGGAGTGACCTCTCCGGCGAGCAGTACTTC. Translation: CAWSDLSGEQYF.

CDR3 DNA sequence: TGTGCCAGCAGTCACCGGGGAGACACTGAAGCTTTCTTT. This sequence encodes CASSHRGDTEAFF. The chain combines TRBV6-5 with TRBJ1-1; D uncertain. Germline assignment: CDR1 MNHEY and CDR2 SVGAGI. The CDR3 runs to 13 residues. The V end lost 5 bases, the J end lost 3 bases, and 10 bases lay between the germline ends.

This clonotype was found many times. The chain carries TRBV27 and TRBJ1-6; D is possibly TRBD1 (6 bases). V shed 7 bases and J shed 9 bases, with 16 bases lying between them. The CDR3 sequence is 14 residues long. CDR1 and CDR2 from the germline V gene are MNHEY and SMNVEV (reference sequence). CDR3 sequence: CASKPGQSGSPLHF. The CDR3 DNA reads TGTGCCAGCAAGCCGGGACAATCGGGTTCACCCCTCCACTTT.

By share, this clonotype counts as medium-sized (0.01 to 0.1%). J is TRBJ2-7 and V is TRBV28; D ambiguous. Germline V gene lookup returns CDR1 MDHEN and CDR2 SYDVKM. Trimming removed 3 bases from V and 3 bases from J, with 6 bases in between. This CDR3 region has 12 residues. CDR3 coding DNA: TGTGCCAGCAGTTTCCCTGGCTACGAGCAGTACTTC. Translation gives CASSFPGYEQYF.

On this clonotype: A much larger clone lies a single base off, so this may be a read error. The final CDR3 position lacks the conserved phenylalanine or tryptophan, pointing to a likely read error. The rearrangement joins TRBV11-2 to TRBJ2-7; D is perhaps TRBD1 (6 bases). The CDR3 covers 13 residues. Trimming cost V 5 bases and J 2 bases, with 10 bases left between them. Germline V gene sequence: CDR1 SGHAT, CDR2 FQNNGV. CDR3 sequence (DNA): TGTGCCAGCAGCACCGGGACACCCTACGAGCAGTACCTC. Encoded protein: CASSTGTPYEQYL.

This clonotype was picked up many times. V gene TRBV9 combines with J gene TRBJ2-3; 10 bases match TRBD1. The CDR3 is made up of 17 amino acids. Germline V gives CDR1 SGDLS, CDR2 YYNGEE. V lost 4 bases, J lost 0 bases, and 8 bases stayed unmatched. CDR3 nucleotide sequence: TGTGCCAGCAGCCCCGGGACAGGGGTTAGTAGCACAGATACGCAGTATTTT. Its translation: CASSPGTGVSSTDTQYF.

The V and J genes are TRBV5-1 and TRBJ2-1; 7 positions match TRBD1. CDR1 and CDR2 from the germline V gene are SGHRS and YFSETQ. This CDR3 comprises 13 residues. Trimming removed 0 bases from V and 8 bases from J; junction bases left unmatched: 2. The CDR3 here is CASSLVTGDEQFF. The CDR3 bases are TGCGCCAGCAGCTTGGTCACAGGGGATGAGCAGTTCTTC.

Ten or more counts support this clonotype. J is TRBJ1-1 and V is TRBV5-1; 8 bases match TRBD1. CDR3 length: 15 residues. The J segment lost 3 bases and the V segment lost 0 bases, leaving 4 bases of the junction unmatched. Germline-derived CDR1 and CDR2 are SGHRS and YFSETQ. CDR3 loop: CASSLDRGDDTEAFF. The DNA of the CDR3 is TGCGCCAGCAGCTTGGACAGGGGGGATGACACTGAAGCTTTCTTT. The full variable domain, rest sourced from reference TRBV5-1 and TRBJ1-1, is KAGVTQTPRYLIKTRGQQVTLSCSPISGHRSVSWYQQTPGQGLQFLFEYFSETQRNKGNFPGRFSGRQFSNSRSEMNVSTLELGDSALYLCASSLDRGDDTEAFFGQGTRLTVV.

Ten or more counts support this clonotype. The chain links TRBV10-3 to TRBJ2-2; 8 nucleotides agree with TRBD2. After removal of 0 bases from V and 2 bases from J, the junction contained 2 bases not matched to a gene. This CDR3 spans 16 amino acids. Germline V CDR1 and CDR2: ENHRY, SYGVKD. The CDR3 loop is CAISESLAVNTGELFF. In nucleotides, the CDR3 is TGTGCCATCAGTGAGTCACTAGCGGTCAACACCGGGGAGCTGTTTTTT.

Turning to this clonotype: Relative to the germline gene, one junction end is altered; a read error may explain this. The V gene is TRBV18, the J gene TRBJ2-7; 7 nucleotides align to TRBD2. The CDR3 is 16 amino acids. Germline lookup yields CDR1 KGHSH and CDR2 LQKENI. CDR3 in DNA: TGTGCCAGCTCACCACCGGGGAGGGCCCGATCCTGCGAGCAGTACTTC. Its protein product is CASSPPGRARSCEQYF.

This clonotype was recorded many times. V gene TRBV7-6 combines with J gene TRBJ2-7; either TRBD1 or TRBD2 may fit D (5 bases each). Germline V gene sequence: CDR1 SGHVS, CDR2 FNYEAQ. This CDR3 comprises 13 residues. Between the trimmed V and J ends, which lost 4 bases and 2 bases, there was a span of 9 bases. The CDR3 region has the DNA TGTGCCAGCAGCTCGGGACCACCCTACGAGCAGTACTTC. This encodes CASSSGPPYEQYF.